Listed here is a single T cell receptor beta chain. Antigen unknown. The source of the sample is a study of T-cell reconstitution after alpha-beta-depleted transplantation in children. Trimming removed 4 bases at V and 5 bases at J, with 10 bases between. Germline assignment: CDR1 KGHDR and CDR2 SFDVKD. The CDR3 spans 13 residues. Study findings and constraints: Some patients showed high day-60 TCRbeta diversity, which derived from surviving recipient T cells and thymic progenitors. Alpha-beta T cells present about two months after transplant were reported to originate from several hundred expanded graft clones. At the one-year point after transplant, T-cell counts and TCRbeta diversity were found to come mostly from T cells that had been newly produced.

The TCRbeta library incorporated unique molecular identifiers. TCRdb processed the PCR reads anew with MiXCR; each CDR3 protein has one entry. The sample records hundreds of thousands of distinct CDR3 sequences, 15% to 20% being singletons. This sequence originates from a boy under two years old who had a stem cell transplant for Wiskott-Aldrich syndrome, so the T cells may come from the graft donor. The source material was PBMCs, mostly from graft donor cells, sampled 360 days after TCRalphabeta/CD19-depleted stem cell transplant. This chain uses TRBV24-1 with TRBJ2-5; D is unclear. Here the CDR3 reads CATSESLRETQYF. The CDR3 bases are TGTGCCACCAGTGAAAGTTTGCGCGAGACCCAGTACTTC.